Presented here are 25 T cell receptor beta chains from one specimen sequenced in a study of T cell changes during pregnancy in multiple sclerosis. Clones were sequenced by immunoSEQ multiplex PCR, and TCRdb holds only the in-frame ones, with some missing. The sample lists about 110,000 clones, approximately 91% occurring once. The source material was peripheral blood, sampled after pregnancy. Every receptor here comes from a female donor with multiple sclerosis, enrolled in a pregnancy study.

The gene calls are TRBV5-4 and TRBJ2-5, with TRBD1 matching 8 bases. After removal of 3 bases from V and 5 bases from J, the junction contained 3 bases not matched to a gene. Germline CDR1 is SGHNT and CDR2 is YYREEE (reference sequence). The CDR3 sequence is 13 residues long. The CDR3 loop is CASSSDRAETQYF. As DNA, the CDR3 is TGTGCCAGCAGCTCGGACAGGGCGGAGACCCAGTACTTC.

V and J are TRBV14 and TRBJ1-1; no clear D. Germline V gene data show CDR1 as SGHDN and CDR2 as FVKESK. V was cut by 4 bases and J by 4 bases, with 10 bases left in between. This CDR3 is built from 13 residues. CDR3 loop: CASSPWEGTEAFF. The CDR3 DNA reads TGTGCCAGCAGCCCCTGGGAGGGCACTGAAGCTTTCTTT.

CDR3 amino acids: CASGLPLSILHSNQPQHF. CDR3 bases: TGTGCTAGCGGTCTGCCCCTCTCCATTTTACATAGCAATCAGCCCCAGCATTTT. The chain has TRBV7-7 and TRBJ1-5, with D uncertain. Per the germline V gene, CDR1 is SSHAT and CDR2 is FNYEAQ (reference sequence). This CDR3 is built from 18 residues.

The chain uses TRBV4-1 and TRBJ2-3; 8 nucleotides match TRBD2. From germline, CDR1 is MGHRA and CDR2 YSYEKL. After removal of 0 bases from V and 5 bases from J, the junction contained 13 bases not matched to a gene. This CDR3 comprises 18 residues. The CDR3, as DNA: TGCGCCAGCAGCCAAGATCTGGCGGGGGGTCGACGCGGAGATACGCAGTATTTT. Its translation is CASSQDLAGGRRGDTQYF.

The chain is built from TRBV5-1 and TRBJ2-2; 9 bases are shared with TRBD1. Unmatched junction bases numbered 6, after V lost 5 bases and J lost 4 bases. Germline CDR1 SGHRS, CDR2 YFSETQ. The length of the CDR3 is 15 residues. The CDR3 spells CASRETGGSTGELFF. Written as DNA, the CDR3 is TGCGCCAGCAGGGAAACAGGGGGCAGCACCGGGGAGCTGTTTTTT. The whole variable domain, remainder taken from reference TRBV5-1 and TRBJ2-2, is KAGVTQTPRYLIKTRGQQVTLSCSPISGHRSVSWYQQTPGQGLQFLFEYFSETQRNKGNFPGRFSGRQFSNSRSEMNVSTLELGDSALYLCASRETGGSTGELFFGEGSRLTVL.

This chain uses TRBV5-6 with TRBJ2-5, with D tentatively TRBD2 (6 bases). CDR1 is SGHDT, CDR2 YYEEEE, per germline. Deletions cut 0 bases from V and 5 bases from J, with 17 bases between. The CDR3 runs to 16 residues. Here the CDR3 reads CASSLAGEGAGETQYF. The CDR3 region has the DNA TGTGCCAGCAGCTTGGCCGGGGAAGGGGCGGGGGAGACCCAGTACTTC.

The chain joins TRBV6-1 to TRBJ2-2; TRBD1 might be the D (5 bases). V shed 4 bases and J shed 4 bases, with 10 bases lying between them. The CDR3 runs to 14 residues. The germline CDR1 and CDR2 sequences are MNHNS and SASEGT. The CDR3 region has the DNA TGTGCCAGCAGTGGGCAGGGTAGCACCGGGGAGCTGTTTTTT. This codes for CASSGQGSTGELFF.

In DNA form, the CDR3 reads TGTGCCTGGAGTGTAGCGGGAGGGGGCTACACCTTC. This sequence encodes CAWSVAGGGYTF. The chain combines TRBV30 with TRBJ1-2; D uncertain. The length of the CDR3 is 12 residues. V was pared by 0 bases and J by 8 bases, with 10 bases between. CDR1 and CDR2 (germline): GTSNPN, SVGIG (reference sequence).

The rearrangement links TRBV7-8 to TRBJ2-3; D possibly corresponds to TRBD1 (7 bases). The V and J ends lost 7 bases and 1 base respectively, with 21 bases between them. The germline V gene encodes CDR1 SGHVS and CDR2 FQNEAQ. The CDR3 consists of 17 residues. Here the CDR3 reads CASTHRGTGEGTDTQYF. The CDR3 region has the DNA TGTGCCAGCACCCATAGGGGTACAGGGGAGGGCACAGATACGCAGTATTTT.

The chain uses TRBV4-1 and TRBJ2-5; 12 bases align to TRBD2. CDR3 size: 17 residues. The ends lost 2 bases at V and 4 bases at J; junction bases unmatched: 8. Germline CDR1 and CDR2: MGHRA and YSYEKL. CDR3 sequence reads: CASSQNPGLAGLETQYF. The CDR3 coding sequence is TGCGCCAGCAGCCAAAACCCCGGACTAGCGGGGTTAGAGACCCAGTACTTC.

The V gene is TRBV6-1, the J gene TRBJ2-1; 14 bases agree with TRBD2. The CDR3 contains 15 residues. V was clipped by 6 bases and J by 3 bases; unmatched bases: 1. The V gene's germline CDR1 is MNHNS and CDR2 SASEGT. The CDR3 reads CASSGTSGSYNEQFF. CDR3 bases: TGTGCCAGCAGCGGGACTAGCGGGAGCTACAATGAGCAGTTCTTC.

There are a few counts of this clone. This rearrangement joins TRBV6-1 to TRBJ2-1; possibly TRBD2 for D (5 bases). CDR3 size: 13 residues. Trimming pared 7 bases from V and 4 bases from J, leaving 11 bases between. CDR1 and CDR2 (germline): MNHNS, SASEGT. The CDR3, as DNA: TGTGCCAGCATGCTAGCCGAGTACAATGAGCAGTTCTTC. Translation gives CASMLAEYNEQFF.

CDR3: CASSWGGSQETQYF. The CDR3 DNA is TGTGCCAGCAGCTGGGGGGGGTCCCAAGAGACCCAGTACTTC. J is TRBJ2-5 and V is TRBV5-4; 7 nucleotides line up with TRBD2. Unmatched junction bases numbered 3, after V lost 3 bases and J lost 1 base. CDR1 and CDR2 (germline): SGHNT, YYREEE (reference sequence). The length of the CDR3 is 14 residues.

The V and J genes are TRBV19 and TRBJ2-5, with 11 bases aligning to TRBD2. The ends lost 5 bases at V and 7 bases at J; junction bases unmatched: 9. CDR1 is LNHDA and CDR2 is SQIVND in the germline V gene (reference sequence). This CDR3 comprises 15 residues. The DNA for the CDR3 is TGTGCCAGTAGTGGTCGGAGGCTAGCGGGGGGGACCCAGTACTTC. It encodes CASSGRRLAGGTQYF.

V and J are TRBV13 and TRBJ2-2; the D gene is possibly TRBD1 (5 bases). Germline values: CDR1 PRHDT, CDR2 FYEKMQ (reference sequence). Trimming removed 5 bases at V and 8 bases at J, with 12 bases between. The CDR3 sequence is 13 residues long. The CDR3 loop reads CASSLGRAGELFF. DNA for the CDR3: TGTGCCAGCAGCCTGGGGCGAGCGGGGGAGCTGTTTTTT. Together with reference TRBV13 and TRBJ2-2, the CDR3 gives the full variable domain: AAGVIQSPRHLIKEKRETATLKCYPIPRHDTVYWYQQGPGQDPQFLISFYEKMQSDKGSIPDRFSAQQFSDYHSELNMSSLELGDSALYFCASSLGRAGELFFGEGSRLTVL.

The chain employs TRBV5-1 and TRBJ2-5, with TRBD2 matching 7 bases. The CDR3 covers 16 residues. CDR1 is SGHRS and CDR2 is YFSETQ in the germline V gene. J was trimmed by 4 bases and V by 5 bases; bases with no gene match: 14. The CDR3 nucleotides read TGCGCCAGCAGACAAAAAACGGGGGGACCTCCAGAGACCCAGTACTTC. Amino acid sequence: CASRQKTGGPPETQYF.

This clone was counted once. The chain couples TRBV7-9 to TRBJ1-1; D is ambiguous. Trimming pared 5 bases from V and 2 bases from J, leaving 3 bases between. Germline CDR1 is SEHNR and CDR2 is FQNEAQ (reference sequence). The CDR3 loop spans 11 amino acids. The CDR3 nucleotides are TGTGCCAGCAGCATAAACACTGAAGCTTTCTTT. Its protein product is CASSINTEAFF. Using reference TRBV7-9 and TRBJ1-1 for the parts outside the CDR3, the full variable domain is DTGVSQNPRHKITKRGQNVTFRCDPISEHNRLYWYRQTLGQGPEFLTYFQNEAQLEKSRLLSDRFSAERPKGSFSTLEIQRTEQGDSAMYLCASSINTEAFFGQGTRLTVV.

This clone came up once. CDR3 residues: CASSAQGDQPQHF. CDR3 coding DNA: TGTGCCAGCAGTGCCCAGGGGGATCAGCCCCAGCATTTT. This chain connects TRBV2 to TRBJ1-5; 7 bases line up with TRBD1. Germline trimming cut 4 bases from V and 5 bases from J; bases unmatched to any gene: 2. CDR1 SNHLY and CDR2 FYNNEI come from the germline V gene. CDR3 size: 13 residues.

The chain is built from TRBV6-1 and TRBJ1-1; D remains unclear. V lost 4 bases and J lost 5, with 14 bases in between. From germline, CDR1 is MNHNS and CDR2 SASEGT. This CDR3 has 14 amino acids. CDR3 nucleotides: TGTGCCAGCAGTGTTACATCTGGGAGGACTGAAGCTTTCTTT. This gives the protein CASSVTSGRTEAFF.

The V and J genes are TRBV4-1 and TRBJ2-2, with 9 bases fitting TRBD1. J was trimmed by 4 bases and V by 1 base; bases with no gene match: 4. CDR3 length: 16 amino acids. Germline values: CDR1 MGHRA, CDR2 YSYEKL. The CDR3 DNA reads TGCGCCAGCAGCCAAGTACAGGGGGCGAGCACCGGGGAGCTGTTTTTT. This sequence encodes CASSQVQGASTGELFF.

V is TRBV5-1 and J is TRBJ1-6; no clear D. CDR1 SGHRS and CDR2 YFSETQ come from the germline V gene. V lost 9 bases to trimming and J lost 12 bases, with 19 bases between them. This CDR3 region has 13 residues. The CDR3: CAMSPPLYGPLHF. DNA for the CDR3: TGCGCCATGTCCCCACCCCTCTATGGACCCCTCCACTTT.

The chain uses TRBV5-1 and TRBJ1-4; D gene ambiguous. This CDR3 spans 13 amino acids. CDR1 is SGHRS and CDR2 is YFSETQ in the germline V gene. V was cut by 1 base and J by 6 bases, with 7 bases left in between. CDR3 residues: CASSLTRDEKLFF. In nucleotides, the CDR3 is TGCGCCAGCAGCTTGACGAGGGATGAAAAACTGTTTTTT.

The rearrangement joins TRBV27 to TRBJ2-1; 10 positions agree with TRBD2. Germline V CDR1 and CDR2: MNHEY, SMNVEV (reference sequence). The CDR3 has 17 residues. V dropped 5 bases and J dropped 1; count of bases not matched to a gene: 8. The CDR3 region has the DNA TGTGCCAGCAGTCTAGGATCTAGCGGGAGATCCTACAATGAGCAGTTCTTC. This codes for CASSLGSSGRSYNEQFF.

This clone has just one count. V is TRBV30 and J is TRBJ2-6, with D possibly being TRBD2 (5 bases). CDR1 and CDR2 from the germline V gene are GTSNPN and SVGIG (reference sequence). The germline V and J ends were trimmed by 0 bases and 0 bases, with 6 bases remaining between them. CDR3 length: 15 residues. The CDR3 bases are TGTGCCTGGAGTGTTGGGAGCTCTGGGGCCAACGTCCTGACTTTC. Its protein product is CAWSVGSSGANVLTF.

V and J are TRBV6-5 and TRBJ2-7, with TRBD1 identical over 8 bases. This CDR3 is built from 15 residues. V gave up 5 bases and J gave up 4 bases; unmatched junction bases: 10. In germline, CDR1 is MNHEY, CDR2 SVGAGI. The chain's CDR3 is CASSPYRGVLYEQYF. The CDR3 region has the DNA TGTGCCAGCAGTCCATACAGGGGGGTTTTGTACGAGCAGTACTTC.